This is a list of T cell receptor beta chains from one sample in a study of tumor-infiltrating lymphocytes in primary liver carcinoma. TCRdb re-called the multiplex PCR reads with MiXCR, one entry per CDR3 protein. The sample lists under 110,000 distinct CDR3 sequences; about 70% were seen once. Sequences were obtained from liver tumor tissue from sampling region 2. The receptors were sampled from a woman aged 60-75 years with primary liver carcinoma and hepatitis B virus infection. The CDR3 runs from the conserved cysteine through the conserved F or W. A D gene is named only where the DNA matches it firmly. A clone size is listed for some rows: how often the clone was seen (once, few, many), or a class if it is expanded.

CDR3: CAWSRSADTQYF
DNA: TGTGCCTGGAGTCGGAGTGCAGATACGCAGTATTTT
size: many
J: TRBJ2-3
V: TRBV30
D: .

CDR3: CASRPDSRYKEQFF
DNA: TGTGCCAGCAGACCGGACTCGAGGTATAAGGAACAGTTCTTC
size: .
J: TRBJ2-1
V: TRBV11-2
D: .

CDR3: CASSFGGESTDTQYF
DNA: TGTGCCAGCAGTTTTGGGGGAGAGAGCACAGATACGCAGTATTTT
size: many
J: TRBJ2-3
V: TRBV12-3/TRBV12-4
D: .

CDR3: CASSITAGYEQYF
DNA: TGTGCCAGTAGTATTACGGCAGGCTACGAGCAGTACTTC
size: .
J: TRBJ2-7
V: TRBV19
D: .

CDR3: CASSLRTGGEETQYF
DNA: TGTGCCAGCAGCTTGCGGACAGGGGGGGAAGAGACCCAGTACTTC
size: many
J: TRBJ2-5
V: TRBV5-4
D: TRBD1

CDR3: CASSLDRSDTDTQYF
DNA: TGCGCCAGCAGCTTGGATCGGTCGGACACAGATACGCAGTATTTT
size: many
J: TRBJ2-3
V: TRBV5-1
D: .

CDR3: CASSLSGLAGDAGELFF
DNA: TGTGCCAGCAGTCTGTCGGGACTAGCGGGAGACGCCGGGGAGCTGTTTTTT
size: .
J: TRBJ2-2
V: TRBV6-5
D: TRBD2

CDR3: CASGSTGNYGYTF
DNA: TGTGCCAGCGGCTCGACAGGGAACTATGGTTACACCTTC
size: .
J: TRBJ1-2
V: TRBV11-2
D: TRBD1

CDR3: CASTLGTNGKLGQFF
DNA: TGTGCCAGCACCTTAGGAACTAACGGGAAGCTTGGGCAGTTCTTC
size: .
J: TRBJ2-1
V: TRBV11-3
D: .

CDR3: CASSLQGLSYEQYF
DNA: TGTGCCAGCAGCTTACAGGGGCTCTCCTACGAGCAGTACTTC
size: .
J: TRBJ2-7
V: TRBV7-2
D: .

CDR3: CASSQGVSSFYGYTF
DNA: TGTGCCAGCAGCCAAGGGGTCAGCTCCTTCTATGGCTACACCTTC
size: many
J: TRBJ1-2
V: TRBV14
D: .

CDR3: CVNRQAGGDYF
DNA: TGTGTCAACAGGCAAGCGGGAGGGGACTACTTC
size: .
J: TRBJ2-5
V: TRBV6-5
D: TRBD2

CDR3: CACSIGRTGMQYF
DNA: TGTGCCTGCAGCATCGGACGTACAGGTATGCAGTATTTT
size: .
J: TRBJ2-3
V: TRBV11-1
D: .

CDR3: CVSSLGTSGKLEQFF
DNA: TGTGTCAGCAGCTTAGGTACTAGCGGGAAGCTCGAGCAGTTCTTC
size: .
J: TRBJ2-1
V: TRBV11-3
D: TRBD2